Sequencing of this T cell receptor (beta chain) was carried out in a study of CD8+ T cells in alopecia areata. Study information: Tofacitinib therapy took 6 to 18 months; 6 months off drug came after.

General study results and limits: Scalp and blood samples kept many expanded lesional clones throughout tofacitinib. Because one nonresponder was included, the link of baseline CD8+ expansion to response is considered uncertain.

Indicated treatment: oral pan-JAK inhibitor, 5-10 mg twice daily. This CDR3 spans 11 amino acids. Germline CDR1 reads SGHVS; CDR2 reads FQNEAQ. V gave up 6 bases and J gave up 7 bases, with 7 bases separating them. Extracted RNA was reverse transcribed, and the resulting cDNA served as sequencing template. The protocol was immunoSEQ multiplex PCR, while the TCRdb copy is restricted to in-frame clones and leaves out a portion. Seen here are around 270,000 clones, more than 45% observed once, and the top ten hold approximately 1.7%. Remarks on this clone: Its antigen is undetermined.

This specimen was CD4+ T cells sorted from blood, taken at week 24, from a patient treated with tofacitinib. This sequence was found in a human donor with alopecia areata. The rearrangement uses TRBV7-8 and TRBJ2-1, with unresolved D. Written as DNA, the CDR3 is TGTGCCAGCAGTCCTATTAATGAGCAGTTCTTC. This sequence encodes CASSPINEQFF.